These T cell receptor beta chains were read from a single sample in a study of T cells in Graves' hyperthyroidism and ophthalmopathy. Using its own MiXCR run on the multiplex PCR reads, TCRdb lists one record per CDR3 protein. This table has 550,000 to 650,000 distinct CDR3 sequences, around 15% appearing once. Sequencing input: blood. The source of these receptors is a woman aged 35 to 49 with Graves' hyperthyroidism. CDR3s leave out the opening cysteine and the closing phenylalanine or tryptophan.

V: TRBV30
length: 14
J: TRBJ1-6
CDR3: AWSVARYSYNSPLH

V: TRBV6-1
length: 14
J: TRBJ2-1
CDR3: ASTPGGRGRYNEQF

V: TRBV3-1
length: 9
J: TRBJ1-2
CDR3: ASSGHYGYT

V: TRBV5-1
length: 11
J: TRBJ2-7
CDR3: ASSLDLDYEQY

V: TRBV12-3/TRBV12-4
length: 10
J: TRBJ2-7
CDR3: ASKDRGYEQY

V: TRBV7-9
length: 12
J: TRBJ2-7
CDR3: ASSLLQGAGEQY

V: TRBV20-1
length: 11
J: TRBJ2-3
CDR3: SARQAPTDTQY

V: TRBV5-1
length: 12
J: TRBJ1-1
CDR3: ASSFGQRTAEAF

V: TRBV4-1
length: 16
J: TRBJ2-7
CDR3: ASSQEGTSGTGDYEQY

V: TRBV27
length: 14
J: TRBJ1-1
CDR3: ASSWGRTASNTEAF

V: TRBV24-1
length: 9
J: TRBJ2-5
CDR3: ATSDLGTQY

V: TRBV7-2
length: 13
J: TRBJ1-3
CDR3: ASRTDFTSGNTIY

V: TRBV24-1
length: 14
J: TRBJ2-3
CDR3: ATSESGTGNTDTQY

V: TRBV28
length: 13
J: TRBJ1-5
CDR3: ASSLPTISNQPQH

V: TRBV28
length: 13
J: TRBJ2-1
CDR3: ASSGGISVYNEQF

V: TRBV30
length: 11
J: TRBJ1-1
CDR3: AWINGAGTEAF

V: TRBV3-1
length: 13
J: TRBJ2-1
CDR3: ASSQGQGAGNEQF

V: TRBV14
length: 14
J: TRBJ2-1
CDR3: ASSQEGRWTYNEQF

V: TRBV11-2
length: 15
J: TRBJ2-2
CDR3: ASSLDYSGSGTGELF

V: TRBV28
length: 14
J: TRBJ2-2
CDR3: ASALLAGVRTGELF

V: TRBV7-2
length: 14
J: TRBJ2-5
CDR3: ASSLDPSGVQETQY

V: TRBV30
length: 10
J: TRBJ2-7
CDR3: AWSPGPYEQY

V: TRBV4-1
length: 12
J: TRBJ1-1
CDR3: ASSQGELNTEAF

V: TRBV18
length: 16
J: TRBJ2-5
CDR3: ASSPRSGTSVNKETQY

V: TRBV20-1
length: 12
J: TRBJ2-1
CDR3: SAIPAGAYNEQF

V: TRBV19
length: 14
J: TRBJ2-7
CDR3: ASSRSSGGSSYEQY

V: TRBV29-1
length: 12
J: TRBJ2-1
CDR3: SVTRMGYYNEQF